The source of this T cell receptor (beta chain) is a study of CD8 T cells in ankylosing spondylitis. Study-wide points: Matched ankylosing spondylitis synovial fluid reportedly contained a significantly enriched population of disease-linked clones. Disease-linked clones were CD8+ and relatively rare in peripheral blood.

There are 17 residues in the CDR3. Deletions cut 8 bases from V and 0 bases from J, with 22 bases between. CDR1 MNHEY and CDR2 SVGEGT come from the germline V gene. Construction of TCR beta libraries was performed using quantitative 5'-RACE with molecular barcodes. A single record per CDR3 protein comes from TCRdb applying MiXCR to the 5' RACE reads. The sample gives about 240,000 distinct CDR3 sequences, around 7.8% of which show up once; about 6.8% is in the top ten. This clonotype was seen many times. Antigen: not known. What was sequenced was blood, either unsorted or a sorted T cell fraction (not recorded which). The sequence derives from a male donor with ankylosing spondylitis or in good health (not recorded which). V gene TRBV6-2 or TRBV6-3 combines with J gene TRBJ1-1; possibly TRBD1 for D (5 bases). CDR3 region: CASVGTGGGAVNTEAFF. The CDR3, as DNA: TGTGCCAGCGTGGGGACCGGCGGAGGAGCGGTGAACACTGAAGCTTTCTTT.